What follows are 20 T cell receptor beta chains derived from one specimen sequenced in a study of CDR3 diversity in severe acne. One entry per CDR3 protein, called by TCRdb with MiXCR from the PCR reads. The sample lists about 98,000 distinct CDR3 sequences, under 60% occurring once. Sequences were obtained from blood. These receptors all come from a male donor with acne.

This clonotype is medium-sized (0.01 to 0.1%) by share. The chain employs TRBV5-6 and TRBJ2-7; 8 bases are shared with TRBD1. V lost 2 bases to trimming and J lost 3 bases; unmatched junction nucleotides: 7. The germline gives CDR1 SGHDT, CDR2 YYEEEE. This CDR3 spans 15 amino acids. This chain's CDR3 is CASSFMSDRVYEQYF. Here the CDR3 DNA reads TGTGCCAGCAGCTTTATGTCGGACAGGGTCTACGAGCAGTACTTC.

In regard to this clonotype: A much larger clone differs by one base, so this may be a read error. Here the CDR3 DNA reads TGCGCCAGCAGCCCGCGACTAGCGGGAGGGCCTTTGCACAATGAGCAGTTCTTC. Protein sequence: CASSPRLAGGPLHNEQFF. J is TRBJ2-1 and V is TRBV5-1; 14 bases map to TRBD2. With 4 bases clipped from V and 5 bases from J, the junction kept 11 bases outside the gene matches. Germline values: CDR1 SGHRS, CDR2 YFSETQ. The CDR3 spans 18 residues.

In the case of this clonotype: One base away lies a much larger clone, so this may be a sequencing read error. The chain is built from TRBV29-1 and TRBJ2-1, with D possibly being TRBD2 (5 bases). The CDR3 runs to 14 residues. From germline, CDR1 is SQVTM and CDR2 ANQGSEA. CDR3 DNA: TGCGGCGTTGAAGATCGGGGCTCCTACAATGAGCAGTTCTTC. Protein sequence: CGVEDRGSYNEQFF.

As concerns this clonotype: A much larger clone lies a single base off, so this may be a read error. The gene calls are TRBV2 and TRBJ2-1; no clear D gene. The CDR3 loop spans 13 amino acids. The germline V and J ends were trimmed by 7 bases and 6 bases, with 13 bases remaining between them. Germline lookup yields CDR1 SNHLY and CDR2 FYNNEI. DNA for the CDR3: TGTGCCAGCACACGAGCCGACTTCAATGAGCAGTTCTTC. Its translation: CASTRADFNEQFF.

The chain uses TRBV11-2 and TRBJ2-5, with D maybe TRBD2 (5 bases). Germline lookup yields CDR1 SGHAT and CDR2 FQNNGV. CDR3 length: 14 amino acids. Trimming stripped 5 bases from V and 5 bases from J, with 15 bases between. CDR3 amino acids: CASSQYRGLETQYF. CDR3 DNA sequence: TGTGCCAGCAGCCAATATCGAGGGTTGGAGACCCAGTACTTC.

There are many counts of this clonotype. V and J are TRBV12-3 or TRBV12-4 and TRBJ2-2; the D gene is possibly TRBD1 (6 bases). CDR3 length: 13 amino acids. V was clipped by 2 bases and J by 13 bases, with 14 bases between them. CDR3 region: CASSLKRGSGLFF. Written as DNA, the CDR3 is TGTGCCAGCAGTTTAAAAAGGGGGAGCGGGCTGTTTTTT.

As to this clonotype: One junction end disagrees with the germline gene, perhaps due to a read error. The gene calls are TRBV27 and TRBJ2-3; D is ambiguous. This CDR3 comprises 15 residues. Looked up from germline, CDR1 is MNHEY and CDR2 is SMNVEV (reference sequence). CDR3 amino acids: CASSLMQASADTQYF. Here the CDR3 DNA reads TGTGCCAGCAGTTTGATGCAGGCTTCCGCAGACACGCAGTATTTT.

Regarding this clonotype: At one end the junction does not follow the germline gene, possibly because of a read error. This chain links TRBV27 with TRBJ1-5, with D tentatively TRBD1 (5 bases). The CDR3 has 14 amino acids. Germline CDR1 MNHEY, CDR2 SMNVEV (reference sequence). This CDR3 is CAGSIDPTGQPQHF. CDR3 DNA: TGTGCCGGCAGTATAGATCCAACAGGTCAGCCCCAGCATTTT.

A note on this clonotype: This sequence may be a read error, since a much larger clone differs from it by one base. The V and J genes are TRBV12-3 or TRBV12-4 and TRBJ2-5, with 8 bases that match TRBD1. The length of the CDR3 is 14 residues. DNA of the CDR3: TGTGCCAGTCGGACAGGGTATTCCCAAGAGACCGAGTACTTC. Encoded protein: CASRTGYSQETEYF.

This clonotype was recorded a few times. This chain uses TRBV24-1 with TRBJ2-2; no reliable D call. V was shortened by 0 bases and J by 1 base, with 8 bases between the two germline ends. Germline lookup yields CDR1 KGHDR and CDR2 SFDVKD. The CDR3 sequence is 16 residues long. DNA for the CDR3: TGTGCCACCAGTGATTTGGGGGTAGAGAACACCGGGGAGCTGTTTTTT. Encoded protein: CATSDLGVENTGELFF.

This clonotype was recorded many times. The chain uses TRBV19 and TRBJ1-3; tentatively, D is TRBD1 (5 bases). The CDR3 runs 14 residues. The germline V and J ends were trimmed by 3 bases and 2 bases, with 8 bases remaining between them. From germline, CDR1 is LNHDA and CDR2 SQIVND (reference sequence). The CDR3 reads CASSMQGAGNTIYF. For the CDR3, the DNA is TGTGCCAGTAGTATGCAAGGGGCTGGAAACACCATATATTTT.

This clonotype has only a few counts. CDR3 in amino acids: CASSFISGQNTEAFF. DNA for the CDR3: TGTGCCAGCAGCTTTATTTCAGGGCAGAACACTGAAGCTTTCTTT. V gene TRBV7-9 combines with J gene TRBJ1-1, with a tentative D call TRBD1 (5 bases). Germline assignment: CDR1 SEHNR and CDR2 FQNEAQ (reference sequence). Trimming stripped 3 bases from V and 1 base from J, with 12 bases between. This CDR3 has 15 residues.

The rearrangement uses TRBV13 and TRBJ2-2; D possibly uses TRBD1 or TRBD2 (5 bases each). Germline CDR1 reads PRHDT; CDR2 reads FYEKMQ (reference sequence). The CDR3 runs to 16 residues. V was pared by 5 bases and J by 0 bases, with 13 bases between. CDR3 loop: CASSHGTVPNTGELFF. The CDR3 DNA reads TGTGCCAGCAGCCACGGGACGGTACCGAACACCGGGGAGCTGTTTTTT.

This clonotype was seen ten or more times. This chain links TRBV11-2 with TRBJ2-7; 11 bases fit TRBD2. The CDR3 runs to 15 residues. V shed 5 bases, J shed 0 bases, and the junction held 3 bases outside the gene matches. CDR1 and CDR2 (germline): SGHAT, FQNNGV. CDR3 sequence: CASSNTSGSSYEQYV. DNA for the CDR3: TGTGCCAGCAGCAACACTAGCGGGAGCTCCTACGAGCAGTACGTC.

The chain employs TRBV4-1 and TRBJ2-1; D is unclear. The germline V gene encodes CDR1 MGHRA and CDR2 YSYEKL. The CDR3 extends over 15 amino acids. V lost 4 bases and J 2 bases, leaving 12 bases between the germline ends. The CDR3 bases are TGCGCCAGCAGCCTAGGAGAGATCACCTACAATGAGCAGTTCTTC. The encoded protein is CASSLGEITYNEQFF.

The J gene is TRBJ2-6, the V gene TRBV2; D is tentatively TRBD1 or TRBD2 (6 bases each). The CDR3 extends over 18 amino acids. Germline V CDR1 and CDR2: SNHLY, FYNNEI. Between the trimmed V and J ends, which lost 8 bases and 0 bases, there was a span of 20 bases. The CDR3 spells CASWGPGLKVSGANVLTF. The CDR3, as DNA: TGTGCCAGCTGGGGGCCGGGACTGAAGGTCTCTGGGGCCAACGTCCTGACTTTC.

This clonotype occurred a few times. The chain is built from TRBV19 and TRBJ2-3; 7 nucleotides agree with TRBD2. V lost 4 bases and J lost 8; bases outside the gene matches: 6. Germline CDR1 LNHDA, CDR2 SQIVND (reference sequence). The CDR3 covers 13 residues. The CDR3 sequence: CASSTRSSGTQYF. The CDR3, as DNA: TGTGCCAGTAGTACCCGGTCTAGCGGTACGCAGTATTTT.

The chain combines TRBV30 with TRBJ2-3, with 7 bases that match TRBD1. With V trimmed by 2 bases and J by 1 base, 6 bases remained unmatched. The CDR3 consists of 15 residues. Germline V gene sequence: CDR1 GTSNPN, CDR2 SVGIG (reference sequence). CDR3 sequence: CAWSIRGLGTDTQYF. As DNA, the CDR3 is TGTGCCTGGAGTATTAGGGGGCTTGGCACAGATACGCAGTATTTT.

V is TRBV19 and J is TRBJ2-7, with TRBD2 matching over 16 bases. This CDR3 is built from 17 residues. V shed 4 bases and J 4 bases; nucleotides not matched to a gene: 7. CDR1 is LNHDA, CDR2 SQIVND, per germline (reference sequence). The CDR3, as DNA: TGTGCCAGTAGTACGGGGACTAGCGGGAGGGGCGTATACGAGCAGTACTTC. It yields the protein CASSTGTSGRGVYEQYF. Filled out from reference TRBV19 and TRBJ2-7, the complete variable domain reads DGGITQSPKYLFRKEGQNVTLSCEQNLNHDAMYWYRQDPGQGLRLIYYSQIVNDFQKGDIAEGYSVSREKKESFPLTVTSAQKNPTAFYLCASSTGTSGRGVYEQYFGPGTRLTVT.

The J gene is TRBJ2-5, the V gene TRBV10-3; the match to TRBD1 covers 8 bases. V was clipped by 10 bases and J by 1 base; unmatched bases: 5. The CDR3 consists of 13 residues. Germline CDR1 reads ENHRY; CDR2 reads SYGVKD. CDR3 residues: CASGQGLQETQYF. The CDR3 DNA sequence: TGTGCCAGCGGACAGGGACTCCAAGAGACCCAGTACTTC.